These 21 T cell receptor beta chains were all obtained from the same sample, sequenced in a study of lymphopenia after photon versus proton radiotherapy. Method: immunoSEQ multiplex PCR; TCRdb's copy keeps in-frame clones and lacks some. The sample contains roughly 76,000 clones, around 90% of which appear only once. Sequenced here: peripheral blood, sampled from a patient treated with photon-based radiotherapy. These receptors were collected from a woman in her forties with cholangiocarcinoma.

The V call is TRBV2, the J call TRBJ1-5, with 8 bases matching TRBD1. The germline V gene has CDR1 SNHLY and CDR2 FYNNEI. The J segment lost 7 bases and the V segment lost 6 bases, leaving 11 bases of the junction unmatched. CDR3 length: 15 residues. The CDR3 protein is CASRFTGGSWQPQHF. The DNA for the CDR3 is TGTGCCAGCAGGTTCACAGGGGGAAGCTGGCAGCCCCAGCATTTT.

The sample holds one count of this clone. The CDR3 DNA sequence: TGCAGCGTTAGGGACAGTAGCAATCAGCCCCAGCATTTT. This translates into CSVRDSSNQPQHF. V usage is TRBV29-1 and J usage is TRBJ1-5; the match to TRBD1 covers 7 bases. The junction had 1 base not matched to a gene; V was cut back by 5 bases and J by 0 bases. Germline V lookup: CDR1 SQVTM, CDR2 ANQGSEA. This CDR3 spans 13 amino acids.

The gene calls are TRBV2 and TRBJ2-7; the match to TRBD2 covers 7 bases. CDR1 and CDR2 from the germline V gene are SNHLY and FYNNEI. The J segment lost 1 base and the V segment lost 8 bases, leaving 5 bases of the junction unmatched. CDR3 size: 13 residues. The CDR3 DNA follows: TGTGCCAGCCGTGGGGAGGGTTCCTACGAGCAGTACTTC. As protein: CASRGEGSYEQYF.

V gene TRBV12-2 combines with J gene TRBJ2-2; the table's TRBD2 call for D was not verified on the DNA. TRBV12-2 represents a pseudogene. The CDR3 runs to 16 residues. The CDR3 spells CASRLDLWESNGELFF. The CDR3 region has the DNA TGTGCAAGTCGCTTAGATCTGTGGGAGTCTAACGGGGAGCTGTTTTTT.

The V gene is TRBV30, the J gene TRBJ2-7; weak D call: TRBD1 (5 bases). This CDR3 contains 11 residues. Germline values: CDR1 GTSNPN, CDR2 SVGIG (reference sequence). V dropped 2 bases and J dropped 6 bases, with 8 bases sitting between them. The DNA for the CDR3 is TGTGCCTGGAGTCGCAGGGCCGAGCAGTACTTC. Amino acid sequence: CAWSRRAEQYF. The full variable domain, in which reference TRBV30 and TRBJ2-7 provide the parts outside the CDR3, is SQTIHQWPATLVQPVGSPLSLECTVEGTSNPNLYWYRQAAGRGLQLLFYSVGIGQISSEVPQNLSASRPQDRQFILSSKKLLLSDSGFYLCAWSRRAEQYFGPGTRLTVT.

By its share, this clone is medium-sized. This chain connects TRBV7-3 to TRBJ2-3, with D maybe TRBD1 (6 bases). There are 13 residues in the CDR3. The germline gives CDR1 SGHTA, CDR2 FQGTGA. The V gene lost 8 bases and the J gene lost 2 bases, with 11 bases spanning the gap. The chain's CDR3 is CASRDTITDTQYF. The CDR3 DNA sequence: TGTGCCAGCCGGGACACCATCACAGATACGCAGTATTTT.

In this sample, this clone turned up once. The V call is TRBV28, the J call TRBJ2-5, with D tentatively TRBD1 (5 bases). Germline-derived CDR1 and CDR2 are MDHEN and SYDVKM. The length of the CDR3 is 14 residues. V was clipped by 3 bases and J by 3 bases, with 11 bases between them. The CDR3 DNA reads as TGTGCCAGCAGTTTGGGGCAACACGAAGAGACCCAGTACTTC. This sequence encodes CASSLGQHEETQYF.

This chain uses TRBV29-1 with TRBJ2-7, with D hard to call. The CDR3 has 12 residues. Per germline, CDR1 SQVTM and CDR2 ANQGSEA. V lost 6 bases, J lost 5 bases, and 14 bases lay in between. CDR3 coding DNA: TGCAGCGTCTCCCCGGGTAGGGACGAGCAGTACTTC. This sequence encodes CSVSPGRDEQYF.

This clone was picked up a small number of times. The V and J genes are TRBV7-6 and TRBJ2-1, with 8 bases aligning to TRBD1. J was trimmed by 2 bases and V by 1 base; bases with no gene match: 4. Germline CDR1 reads SGHVS; CDR2 reads FNYEAQ. CDR3 size: 16 residues. CDR3 loop: CASSLGGQGTYNEQFF. For the CDR3, the DNA is TGTGCCAGCAGCTTAGGTGGACAGGGAACCTACAATGAGCAGTTCTTC.

The chain combines TRBV19 with TRBJ1-6; D gene unclear. The CDR3 loop spans 16 amino acids. From germline, CDR1 is LNHDA and CDR2 SQIVND (reference sequence). V was trimmed by 5 bases and J by 7 bases, leaving 18 bases between them. The CDR3: CASSPNGGPRNSPLHF. The CDR3 nucleotides read TGTGCCAGTAGTCCAAATGGAGGGCCTCGAAATTCACCCCTCCACTTT.

This clone appeared a few times. The rearrangement uses TRBV4-2 and TRBJ2-7; 10 bases agree with TRBD2. CDR3 length: 17 amino acids. V shed 4 bases and J 2 bases; nucleotides not matched to a gene: 11. Germline V CDR1 and CDR2: LGHNA, YNFKEQ. DNA of the CDR3: TGTGCCAGCAGCCGAGAACACTTAGCGGGAGGTACCTACGAGCAGTACTTC. This translates into CASSREHLAGGTYEQYF.

This chain joins TRBV19 and TRBJ2-1, with 8 bases that match TRBD2. With V trimmed by 1 base and J by 9 bases, 11 bases remained unmatched. The CDR3 is 16 amino acids. Germline assignment: CDR1 LNHDA and CDR2 SQIVND (reference sequence). CDR3 in amino acids: CASSIGTGTSLGEQFF. The CDR3 DNA sequence: TGTGCCAGTAGTATAGGGACCGGGACTAGTTTGGGTGAGCAGTTCTTC. Together with reference TRBV19 and TRBJ2-1, the CDR3 gives the full variable domain: DGGITQSPKYLFRKEGQNVTLSCEQNLNHDAMYWYRQDPGQGLRLIYYSQIVNDFQKGDIAEGYSVSREKKESFPLTVTSAQKNPTAFYLCASSIGTGTSLGEQFFGPGTRLTVL.

With regard to this clone: Different DNA sequences within this sample yield the same CDR3. This chain joins TRBV20-1 and TRBJ2-1; either TRBD1 or TRBD2 may supply D (5 bases each). CDR3 length: 11 amino acids. The germline gives CDR1 DFQATT, CDR2 SNEGSKA (reference sequence). The V and J ends lost 3 bases and 7 bases respectively, with 7 bases between them. DNA of the CDR3: TGCAGTGCTAGTGGGGGAAATGAGCAGTTCTTC. Its translation: CSASGGNEQFF.

The genes are TRBV5-1 and TRBJ2-7; TRBD1 agrees at 8 bases. The J segment lost 1 base and the V segment lost 4 bases, leaving 7 bases of the junction unmatched. Germline CDR1 reads SGHRS; CDR2 reads YFSETQ. The CDR3 has 15 amino acids. The CDR3 loop reads CASSKDRGRSYEQYF. The CDR3 nucleotides are TGCGCCAGCAGCAAAGACAGGGGTCGGTCCTACGAGCAGTACTTC.

The chain combines TRBV25-1 with TRBJ2-7; weak D call: TRBD2 (6 bases). The germline CDR1 and CDR2 sequences are MGHDK and SYGVNS. V was pared by 8 bases and J by 0 bases, with 14 bases between. The CDR3 loop spans 14 amino acids. The CDR3 spells CASQIGGTSYEQYF. In DNA form, the CDR3 reads TGTGCCAGCCAAATCGGAGGGACCTCCTACGAGCAGTACTTC.

In this sample, this clone turned up once. The CDR3, as DNA: TGTGCCATCACCAAGACAGGGGAAAGGGGTGAAGCTTTCTTT. It encodes CAITKTGERGEAFF. V usage is TRBV10-3 and J usage is TRBJ1-1; 8 nucleotides align to TRBD1. Germline CDR1 and CDR2: ENHRY and SYGVKD. The CDR3 loop spans 14 amino acids. With V trimmed by 7 bases and J by 7 bases, 11 bases remained unmatched.

The chain recombines TRBV10-3 with TRBJ1-6, with unresolved D. The CDR3 covers 13 residues. In germline, CDR1 is ENHRY, CDR2 SYGVKD. The germline V and J ends were trimmed by 10 bases and 9 bases, with 16 bases remaining between them. CDR3 region: CATRESQSSPLHF. CDR3 coding DNA: TGTGCCACCCGGGAATCCCAGAGTTCACCCCTCCACTTT.

The rearrangement links TRBV7-2 to TRBJ1-5; maybe TRBD1 (5 bases). The CDR3 extends over 16 amino acids. Deletions cut 6 bases from V and 0 bases from J, with 15 bases between. Germline values: CDR1 SGHTA, CDR2 FQGNSA. CDR3 amino acids: CASRVSGTSSNQPQHF. The CDR3 region has the DNA TGTGCCAGCAGGGTCTCCGGGACGTCTAGCAATCAGCCCCAGCATTTT.

The chain employs TRBV30 and TRBJ1-1; 9 nucleotides match TRBD1. The CDR3 spans 17 residues. The V gene end was trimmed by 3 bases and the J gene end by 3 bases; junction bases not matched to a gene: 14. Germline V lookup: CDR1 GTSNPN, CDR2 SVGIG (reference sequence). Written as DNA, the CDR3 is TGTGCCTGGAGAGGACAGGGGTATAGGTTTGAGGACACTGAAGCTTTCTTT. Residues: CAWRGQGYRFEDTEAFF. The entire variable domain, with the rest obtained from reference TRBV30 and TRBJ1-1, is as follows: SQTIHQWPATLVQPVGSPLSLECTVEGTSNPNLYWYRQAAGRGLQLLFYSVGIGQISSEVPQNLSASRPQDRQFILSSKKLLLSDSGFYLCAWRGQGYRFEDTEAFFGQGTRLTVV.

J is TRBJ2-3 and V is TRBV2, with a possible D match to TRBD2 (5 bases). Between the trimmed V and J ends, which lost 3 bases and 0 bases, there was a span of 10 bases. The CDR3 spans 15 residues. Germline-derived CDR1 and CDR2 are SNHLY and FYNNEI. CDR3 bases: TGTGCCAGCAGTGAGGGCTGGAGGAGCACAGATACGCAGTATTTT. Residues: CASSEGWRSTDTQYF.

The J gene is TRBJ1-1, the V gene TRBV5-6; D is undetermined. Germline V gene data show CDR1 as SGHDT and CDR2 as YYEEEE. V dropped 2 bases and J dropped 6 bases, with 17 bases sitting between them. The CDR3 is 15 amino acids. CDR3 DNA: TGTGCCAGCAGCTTTCTAGCCGACCGGTCCTCTGAAGCTTTCTTT. It codes for CASSFLADRSSEAFF.